The present T cell receptor beta chain was sequenced within a study of blood T cell repertoires in COVID-19. Trimming removed 4 bases at V and 6 bases at J, with 14 bases between. The germline V gene has CDR1 SGHNT and CDR2 YYREEE (reference sequence). This CDR3 contains 14 residues. Residents of about two dozen US areas, aged about 18 to 95 years, made up the participants. Recovered participants had two consecutive negative NP/OP PCR tests, healthcare professional clearance, or symptom resolution. As processed by the authors: Reference gene primer amplification yielded estimated nucleated cell counts. Profiling relied on immunoSEQ multiplex PCR, and the TCRdb table lists in-frame clones only, not all of them. The V and J calls and clone size are taken from that table; D and trimming were inferred from the DNA. Of 350,000 to 550,000 clones listed, around 87% were seen once; the top ten hold 1.1%.

The source is a man aged 25 to 40 who had recovered from COVID-19. The chain combines TRBV5-4 with TRBJ1-5, with a possible D match to TRBD1 (6 bases). Sequencing input: PBMCs or T cells enriched from blood (not recorded which). CDR3 loop: CASSVLGGSQPQHF. The CDR3 coding sequence is TGTGCCAGCAGCGTCCTAGGGGGAAGTCAGCCCCAGCATTTT.